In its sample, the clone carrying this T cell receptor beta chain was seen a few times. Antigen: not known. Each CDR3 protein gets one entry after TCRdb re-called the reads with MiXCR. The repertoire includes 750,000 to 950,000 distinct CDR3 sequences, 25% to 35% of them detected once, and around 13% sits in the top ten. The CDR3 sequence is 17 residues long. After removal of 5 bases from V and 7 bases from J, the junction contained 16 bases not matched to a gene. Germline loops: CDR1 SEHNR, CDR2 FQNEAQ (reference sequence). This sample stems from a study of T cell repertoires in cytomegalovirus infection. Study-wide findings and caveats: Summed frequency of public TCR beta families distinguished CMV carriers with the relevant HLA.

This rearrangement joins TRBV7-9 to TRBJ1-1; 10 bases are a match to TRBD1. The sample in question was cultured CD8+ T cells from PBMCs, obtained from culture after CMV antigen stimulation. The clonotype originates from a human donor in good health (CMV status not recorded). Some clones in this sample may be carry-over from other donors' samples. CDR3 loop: CASSHVVLEDRGFEAFF. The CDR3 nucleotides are TGTGCCAGCAGCCACGTAGTACTTGAGGACAGGGGGTTTGAAGCTTTCTTT.